This TCR beta chain is from a study of T cell responses to AZD1222 COVID-19 vaccine. As for this clone: What it recognizes is unknown.

Profiling relied on immunoSEQ multiplex PCR, and the TCRdb table lists in-frame clones only, not all of them. The sample carries under 150,000 clones, over 85% recorded once. CDR1 and CDR2 (germline): SGHVS, FQNEAQ. This CDR3 has 14 residues. V shed 5 bases and J 3 bases; nucleotides not matched to a gene: 6. Samples with a second dose at about 4 or about 12 weeks were pooled together. Study outcomes and limitations: Seropositive at baseline were only five or six AZD1222 recipients. Scientists sampled the repertoires only once the peak T cell response had passed.

The origin of this receptor is an adult who received the AZD1222 COVID-19 vaccine. The J gene is TRBJ1-2, the V gene TRBV7-8; 7 bases are shared with TRBD1. This specimen was peripheral blood, taken 28 days after the second AZD1222 dose. CDR3: CASSGNRGDYGYTF. CDR3 DNA: TGTGCCAGCAGCGGAAACAGGGGCGACTATGGCTACACCTTC.